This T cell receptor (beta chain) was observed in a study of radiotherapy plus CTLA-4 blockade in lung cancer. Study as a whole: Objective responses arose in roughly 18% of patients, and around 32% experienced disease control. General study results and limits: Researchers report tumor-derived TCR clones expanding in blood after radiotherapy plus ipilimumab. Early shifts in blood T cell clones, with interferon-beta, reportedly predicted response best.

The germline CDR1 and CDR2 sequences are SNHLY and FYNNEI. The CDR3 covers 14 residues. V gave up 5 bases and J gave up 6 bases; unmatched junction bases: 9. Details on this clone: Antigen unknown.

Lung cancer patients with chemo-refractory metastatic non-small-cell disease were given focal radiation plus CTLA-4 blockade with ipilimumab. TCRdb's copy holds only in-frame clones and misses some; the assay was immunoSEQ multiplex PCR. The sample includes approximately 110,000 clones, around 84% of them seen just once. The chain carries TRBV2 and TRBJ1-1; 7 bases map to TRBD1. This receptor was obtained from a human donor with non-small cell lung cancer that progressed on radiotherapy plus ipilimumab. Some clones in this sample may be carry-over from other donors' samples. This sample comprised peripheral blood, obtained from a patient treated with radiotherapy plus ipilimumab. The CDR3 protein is CASSKTGIRPEAFF. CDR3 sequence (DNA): TGTGCCAGCAGTAAGACAGGGATCAGGCCTGAAGCTTTCTTT.